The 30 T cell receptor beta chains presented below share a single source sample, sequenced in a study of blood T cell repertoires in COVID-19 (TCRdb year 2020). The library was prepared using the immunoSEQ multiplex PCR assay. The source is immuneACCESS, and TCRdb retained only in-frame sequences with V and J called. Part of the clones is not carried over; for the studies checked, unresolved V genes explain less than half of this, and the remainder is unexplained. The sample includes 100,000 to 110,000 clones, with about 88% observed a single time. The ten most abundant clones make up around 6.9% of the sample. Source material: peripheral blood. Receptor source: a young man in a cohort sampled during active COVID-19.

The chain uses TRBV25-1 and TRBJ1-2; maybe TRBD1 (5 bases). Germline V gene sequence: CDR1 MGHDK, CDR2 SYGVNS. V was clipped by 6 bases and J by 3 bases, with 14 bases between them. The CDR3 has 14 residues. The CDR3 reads CASRTGGEHYGYTF. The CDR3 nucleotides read TGTGCCAGCAGGACCGGGGGGGAGCACTATGGCTACACCTTC.

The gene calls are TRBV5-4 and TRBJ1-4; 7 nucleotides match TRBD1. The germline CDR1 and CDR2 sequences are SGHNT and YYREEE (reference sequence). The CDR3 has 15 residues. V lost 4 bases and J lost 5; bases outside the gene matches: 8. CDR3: CASSPIGGRNEKLFF. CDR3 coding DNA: TGTGCCAGCAGCCCCATAGGGGGCCGCAATGAAAAACTGTTTTTT.

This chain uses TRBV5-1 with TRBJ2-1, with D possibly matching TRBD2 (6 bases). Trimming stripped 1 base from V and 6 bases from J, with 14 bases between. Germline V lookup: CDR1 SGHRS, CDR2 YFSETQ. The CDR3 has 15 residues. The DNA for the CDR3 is TGCGCCAGCAGCTTGAGCGCTAGCGTCGGCAATGAGCAGTTCTTC. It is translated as CASSLSASVGNEQFF.

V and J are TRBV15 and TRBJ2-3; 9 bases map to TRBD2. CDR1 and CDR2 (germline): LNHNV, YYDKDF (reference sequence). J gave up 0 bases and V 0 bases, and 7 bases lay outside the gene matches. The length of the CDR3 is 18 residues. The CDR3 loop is CATSRDRLAASSTDTQYF. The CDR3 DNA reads TGTGCCACCAGCAGAGACCGACTAGCGGCTTCTAGCACAGATACGCAGTATTTT.

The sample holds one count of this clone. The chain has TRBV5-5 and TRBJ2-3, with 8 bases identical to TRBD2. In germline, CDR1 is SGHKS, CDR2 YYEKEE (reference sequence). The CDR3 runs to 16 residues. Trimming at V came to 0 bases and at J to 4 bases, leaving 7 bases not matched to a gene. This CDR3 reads CASSLGSGGLADTQYF. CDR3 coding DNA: TGTGCCAGCAGCTTGGGAAGCGGGGGCCTCGCAGATACGCAGTATTTT.

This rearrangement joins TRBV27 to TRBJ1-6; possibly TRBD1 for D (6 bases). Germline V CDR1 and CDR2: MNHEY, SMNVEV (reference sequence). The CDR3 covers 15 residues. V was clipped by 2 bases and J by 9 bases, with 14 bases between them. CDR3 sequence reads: CASSLGGGGGSPLHF. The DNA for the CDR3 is TGTGCCAGCAGTTTAGGGGGGGGCGGGGGTTCACCCCTCCACTTT.

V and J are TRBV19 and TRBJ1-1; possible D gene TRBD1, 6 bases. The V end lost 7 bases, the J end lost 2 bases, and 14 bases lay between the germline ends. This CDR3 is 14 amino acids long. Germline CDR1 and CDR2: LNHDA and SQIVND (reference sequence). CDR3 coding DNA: TGTGCCAGTACTCTCAGGGGCGAAAACACTGAAGCTTTCTTT. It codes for CASTLRGENTEAFF.

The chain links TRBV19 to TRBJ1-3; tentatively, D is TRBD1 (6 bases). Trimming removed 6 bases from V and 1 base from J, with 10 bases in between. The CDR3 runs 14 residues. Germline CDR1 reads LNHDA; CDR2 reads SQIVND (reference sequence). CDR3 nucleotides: TGTGCCAGTAGACAGGGAGATTCTGGAAACACCATATATTTT. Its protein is CASRQGDSGNTIYF.

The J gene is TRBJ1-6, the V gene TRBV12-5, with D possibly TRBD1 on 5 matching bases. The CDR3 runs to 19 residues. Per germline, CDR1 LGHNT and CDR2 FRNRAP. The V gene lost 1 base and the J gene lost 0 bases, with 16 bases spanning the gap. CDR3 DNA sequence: TGTGCTAGTGGTTTGGCAGCCGGGACTACCCCCTCCTATAATTCACCCCTCCACTTT. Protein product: CASGLAAGTTPSYNSPLHF. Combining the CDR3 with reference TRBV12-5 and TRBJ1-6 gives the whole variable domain DARVTQTPRHKVTEMGQEVTMRCQPILGHNTVFWYRQTMMQGLELLAYFRNRAPLDDSGMPKDRFSAEMPDATLATLKIQPSEPRDSAVYFCASGLAAGTTPSYNSPLHFGNGTRLTVT.

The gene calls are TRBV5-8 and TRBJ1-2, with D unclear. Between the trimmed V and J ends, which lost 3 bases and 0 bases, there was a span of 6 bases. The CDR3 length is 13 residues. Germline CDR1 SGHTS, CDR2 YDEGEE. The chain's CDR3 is CASSSPPNYGYTF. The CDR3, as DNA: TGTGCCAGCAGCTCTCCCCCTAACTATGGCTACACCTTC.

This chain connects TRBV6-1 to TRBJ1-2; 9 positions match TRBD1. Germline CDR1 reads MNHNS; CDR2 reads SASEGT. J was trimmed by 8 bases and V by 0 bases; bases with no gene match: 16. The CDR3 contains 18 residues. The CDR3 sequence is CASSEAQGAFFSGSGYTF. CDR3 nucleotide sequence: TGTGCCAGCAGTGAAGCACAGGGGGCGTTTTTCTCTGGGTCCGGCTACACCTTC.

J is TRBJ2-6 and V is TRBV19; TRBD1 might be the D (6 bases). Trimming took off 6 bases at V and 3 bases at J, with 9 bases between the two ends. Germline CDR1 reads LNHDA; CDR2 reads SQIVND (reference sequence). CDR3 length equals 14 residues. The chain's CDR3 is CASSSGVGANVLTF. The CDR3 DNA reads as TGTGCCAGTAGCTCAGGGGTTGGGGCCAACGTCCTGACTTTC.

CDR3 protein: CASSLDPPWGVRTDTQYF. CDR3 DNA: TGTGCCAGCAGCTTAGACCCTCCCTGGGGGGTTCGCACAGATACGCAGTATTTT. The V call is TRBV11-2, the J call TRBJ2-3; maybe TRBD2 (6 bases). V was cut by 0 bases and J by 1 base, with 17 bases left in between. The CDR3 extends over 18 amino acids. Germline V gene sequence: CDR1 SGHAT, CDR2 FQNNGV.

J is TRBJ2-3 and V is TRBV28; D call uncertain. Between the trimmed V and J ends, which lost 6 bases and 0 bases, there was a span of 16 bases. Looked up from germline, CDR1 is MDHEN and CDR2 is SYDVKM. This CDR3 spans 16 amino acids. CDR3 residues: CASSQFSGQSTDTQYF. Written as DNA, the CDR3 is TGTGCCAGCAGCCAATTTTCTGGCCAGAGCACAGATACGCAGTATTTT.

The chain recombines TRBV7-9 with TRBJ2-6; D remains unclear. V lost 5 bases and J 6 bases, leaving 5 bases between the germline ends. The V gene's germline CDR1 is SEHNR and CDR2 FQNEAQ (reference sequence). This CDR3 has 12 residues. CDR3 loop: CASSPMANVLTF. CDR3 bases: TGTGCCAGCAGCCCCATGGCCAACGTCCTGACTTTC.

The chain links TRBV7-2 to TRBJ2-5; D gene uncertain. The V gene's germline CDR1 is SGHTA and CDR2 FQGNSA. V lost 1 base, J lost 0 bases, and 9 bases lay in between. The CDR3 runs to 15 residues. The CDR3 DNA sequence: TGTGCCAGCAGCTTAGGGCATACCCACCAAGAGACCCAGTACTTC. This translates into CASSLGHTHQETQYF.

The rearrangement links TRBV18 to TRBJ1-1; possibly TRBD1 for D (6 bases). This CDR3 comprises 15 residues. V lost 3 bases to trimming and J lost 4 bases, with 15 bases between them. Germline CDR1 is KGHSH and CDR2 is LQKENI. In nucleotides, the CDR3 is TGTGCCAGCTCACCCGAACAGGGCCGGGTCACTGAAGCTTTCTTT. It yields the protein CASSPEQGRVTEAFF.

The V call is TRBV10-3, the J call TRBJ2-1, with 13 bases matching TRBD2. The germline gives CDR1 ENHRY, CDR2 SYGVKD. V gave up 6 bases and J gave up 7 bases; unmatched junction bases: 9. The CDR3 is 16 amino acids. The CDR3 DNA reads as TGTGCCATCAGATCGCAACTAGCGGGGGGGGCAAATGAGCAGTTCTTC. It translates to CAIRSQLAGGANEQFF.

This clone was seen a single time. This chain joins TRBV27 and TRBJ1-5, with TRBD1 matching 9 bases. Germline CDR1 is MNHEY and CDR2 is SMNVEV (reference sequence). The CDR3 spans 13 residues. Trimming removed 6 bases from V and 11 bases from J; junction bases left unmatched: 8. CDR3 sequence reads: CASRQTGGAAQHF. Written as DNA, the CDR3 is TGTGCCAGCAGGCAAACAGGGGGCGCGGCCCAGCATTTT.

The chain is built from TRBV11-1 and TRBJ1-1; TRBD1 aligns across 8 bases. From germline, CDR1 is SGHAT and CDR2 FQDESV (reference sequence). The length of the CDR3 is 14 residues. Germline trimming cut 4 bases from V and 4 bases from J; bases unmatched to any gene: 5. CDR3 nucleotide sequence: TGTGCCAGCAGCTCTAAACAGGGGGTCACTGAAGCTTTCTTT. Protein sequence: CASSSKQGVTEAFF.

The CDR3 sequence: CASSPGGYTQYF. CDR3 nucleotide sequence: TGTGCCAGCAGCCCCGGCGGGTATACGCAGTATTTT. The rearrangement joins TRBV5-6 to TRBJ2-3; a possible D gene is TRBD2 (5 bases). CDR1 is SGHDT and CDR2 is YYEEEE in the germline V gene. V shed 4 bases and J shed 7 bases, with 10 bases lying between them. This CDR3 is 12 amino acids long.

The CDR3 DNA reads as TGTGCCTGGAGTGTACTTACGACCCTCCACTTT. Translating it yields CAWSVLTTLHF. The chain joins TRBV30 to TRBJ1-6; no clear D. Germline loops: CDR1 GTSNPN, CDR2 SVGIG (reference sequence). The CDR3 runs to 11 residues. The V gene lost 0 bases and the J gene lost 14 bases, with 8 bases spanning the gap.

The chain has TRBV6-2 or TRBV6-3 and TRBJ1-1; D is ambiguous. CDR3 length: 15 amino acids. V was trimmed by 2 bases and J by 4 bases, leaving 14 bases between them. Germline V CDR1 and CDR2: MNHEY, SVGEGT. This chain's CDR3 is CASSYPPQVVTEAFF. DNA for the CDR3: TGTGCCAGCAGTTACCCCCCCCAGGTAGTCACTGAAGCTTTCTTT.

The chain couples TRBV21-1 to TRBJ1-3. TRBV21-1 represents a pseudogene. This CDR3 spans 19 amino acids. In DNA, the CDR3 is TGTGCCAGCAGCAAAGCGCGACCTCAAGGAGGACCTCGCGGAAACACCATATATTTT. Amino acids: CASSKARPQGGPRGNTIYF.

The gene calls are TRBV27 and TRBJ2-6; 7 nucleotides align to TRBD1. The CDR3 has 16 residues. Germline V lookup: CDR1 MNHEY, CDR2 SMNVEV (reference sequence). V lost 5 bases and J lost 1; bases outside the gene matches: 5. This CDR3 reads CASSQPGGSGANVLTF. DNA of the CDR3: TGTGCCAGCAGTCAACCAGGGGGTTCTGGGGCCAACGTCCTGACTTTC.

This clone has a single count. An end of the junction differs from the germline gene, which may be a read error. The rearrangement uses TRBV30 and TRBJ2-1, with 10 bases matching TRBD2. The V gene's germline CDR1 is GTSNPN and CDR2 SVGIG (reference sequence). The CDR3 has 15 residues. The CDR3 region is CAWSGSGGAYNEQFF. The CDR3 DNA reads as TGTGCCTGGAGTGGAAGCGGGGGGGCCTATAATGAGCAGTTCTTC. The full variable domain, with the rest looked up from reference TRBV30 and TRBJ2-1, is SQTIHQWPATLVQPVGSPLSLECTVEGTSNPNLYWYRQAAGRGLQLLFYSVGIGQISSEVPQNLSASRPQDRQFILSSKKLLLSDSGFYLCAWSGSGGAYNEQFFGPGTRLTVL.

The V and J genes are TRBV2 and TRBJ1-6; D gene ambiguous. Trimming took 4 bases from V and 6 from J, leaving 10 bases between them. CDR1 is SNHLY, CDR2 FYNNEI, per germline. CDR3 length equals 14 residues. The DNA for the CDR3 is TGTGCCAGCAGTGTGGGAGGTCTTAATTCACCCCTCCACTTT. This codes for CASSVGGLNSPLHF. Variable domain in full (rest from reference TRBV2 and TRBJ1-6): EPEVTQTPSHQVTQMGQEVILRCVPISNHLYFYWYRQILGQKVEFLVSFYNNEISEKSEIFDDQFSVERPDGSNFTLKIRSTKLEDSAMYFCASSVGGLNSPLHFGNGTRLTVT.

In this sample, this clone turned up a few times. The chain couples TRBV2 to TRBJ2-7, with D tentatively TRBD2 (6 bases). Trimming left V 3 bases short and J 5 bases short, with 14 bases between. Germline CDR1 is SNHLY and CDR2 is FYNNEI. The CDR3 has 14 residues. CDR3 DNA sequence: TGTGCCAGCAGTGACCGGACGGGGAGGAACGAGCAGTACTTC. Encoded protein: CASSDRTGRNEQYF.

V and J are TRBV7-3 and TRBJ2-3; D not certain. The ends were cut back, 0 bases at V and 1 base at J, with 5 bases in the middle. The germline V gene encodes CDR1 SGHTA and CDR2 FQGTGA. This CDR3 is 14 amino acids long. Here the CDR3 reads CASSLTPGTDTQYF. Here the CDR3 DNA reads TGTGCCAGCAGCTTAACCCCCGGCACAGATACGCAGTATTTT. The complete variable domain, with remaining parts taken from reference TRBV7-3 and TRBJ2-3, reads GAGVSQTPSNKVTEKGKYVELRCDPISGHTALYWYRQSLGQGPEFLIYFQGTGAADDSGLPNDRFFAVRPEGSVSTLKIQRTERGDSAVYLCASSLTPGTDTQYFGPGTRLTVL.

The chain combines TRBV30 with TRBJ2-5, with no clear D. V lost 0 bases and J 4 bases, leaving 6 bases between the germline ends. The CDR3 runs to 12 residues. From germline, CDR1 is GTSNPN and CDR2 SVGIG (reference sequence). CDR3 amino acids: CAWSVSPETQYF. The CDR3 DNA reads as TGTGCCTGGAGTGTAAGCCCAGAGACCCAGTACTTC. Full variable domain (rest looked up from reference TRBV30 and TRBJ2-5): SQTIHQWPATLVQPVGSPLSLECTVEGTSNPNLYWYRQAAGRGLQLLFYSVGIGQISSEVPQNLSASRPQDRQFILSSKKLLLSDSGFYLCAWSVSPETQYFGPGTRLLVL.